Following are 29 T cell receptor beta chains from one sample sequenced in a study of technical replicates of blood from four donors. Sequencing used immunoSEQ multiplex PCR; TCRdb keeps in-frame clones, though not all of them. Altogether over 65,000 clones are present, 95% to 97% being singletons, with the ten largest covering approximately 0.2%. Sequenced sample: T cells isolated from PBMCs. Source of these receptors: a human donor in good health.

The CDR3 DNA reads TGTGCCAGCAGCTTCGGTCCTATTCAGTACTTC. The encoded protein is CASSFGPIQYF. The chain is built from TRBV5-8 and TRBJ2-4; D is uncertain. V lost 2 bases and J lost 10, with 7 bases in between. The V gene's germline CDR1 is SGHTS and CDR2 YDEGEE. This CDR3 is 11 amino acids long.

This chain uses TRBV18 with TRBJ1-2; TRBD1 might be the D (5 bases). V lost 0 bases and J lost 6, with 8 bases in between. The CDR3 runs to 13 residues. CDR1 KGHSH and CDR2 LQKENI come from the germline V gene. Here the CDR3 reads CASSPPTRDGYTF. The CDR3 coding sequence is TGTGCCAGCTCACCACCGACCAGGGATGGCTACACCTTC.

The rearrangement links TRBV29-1 to TRBJ2-1; TRBD2 agrees at 10 bases. This CDR3 comprises 13 residues. Germline V CDR1 and CDR2: SQVTM, ANQGSEA. DNA of the CDR3: TGCGGTTCAGCGGGAGGGGGTTACAATGAGCAGTTCTTC. This encodes CGSAGGGYNEQFF.

The V and J genes are TRBV9 and TRBJ2-1; the D gene is possibly TRBD2 (6 bases). Germline CDR1 and CDR2: SGDLS and YYNGEE. This CDR3 is 13 amino acids long. Trimming removed 4 bases at V and 8 bases at J, with 13 bases between. CDR3 in amino acids: CASSSSLAHEQFF. CDR3 nucleotides: TGTGCCAGCAGCTCCTCACTAGCACATGAGCAGTTCTTC.

The chain carries TRBV30 and TRBJ2-1; D is possibly TRBD1 (5 bases). The V gene lost 1 base and the J gene lost 7 bases, with 11 bases spanning the gap. Germline CDR1 is GTSNPN and CDR2 is SVGIG (reference sequence). This CDR3 spans 13 amino acids. CDR3 in amino acids: CAWSARGWNEQFF. In nucleotides, the CDR3 is TGTGCCTGGAGTGCAAGGGGCTGGAATGAGCAGTTCTTC.

The chain joins TRBV6-1 to TRBJ1-5; TRBD1 agrees at 9 bases. The CDR3 totals 14 residues. V trimming: 7 bases; J trimming: 4 bases; junction bases outside the gene matches: 5. In germline, CDR1 is MNHNS, CDR2 SASEGT. The CDR3 coding sequence is TGTGCCAGCATTGCGGGACAGGGAAATCAGCCCCAGCATTTT. Translating it yields CASIAGQGNQPQHF.

In its sample, this clone was seen once. The rearrangement links TRBV6-1 to TRBJ2-7, with D possibly being TRBD2 (5 bases). V was clipped by 1 base and J by 12 bases, with 19 bases between them. Germline CDR1 is MNHNS and CDR2 is SASEGT. The CDR3 covers 14 residues. CDR3 region: CASSEVSLALGRYF. The CDR3 DNA reads as TGTGCCAGCAGTGAAGTATCCCTAGCCCTGGGCCGGTACTTC.

The chain links TRBV30 to TRBJ1-2, with D hard to call. CDR3 length: 15 residues. Looked up from germline, CDR1 is GTSNPN and CDR2 is SVGIG (reference sequence). Trimming took off 3 bases at V and 7 bases at J, with 21 bases between the two ends. The CDR3 reads CAWRRAPGEGFGYTF. CDR3 nucleotides: TGTGCCTGGAGACGGGCCCCCGGAGAGGGTTTTGGCTACACCTTC.

The gene calls are TRBV11-3 and TRBJ2-1; 9 nucleotides align to TRBD1. This CDR3 contains 16 residues. CDR1 and CDR2 (germline): SGHNT, YENEEA. The junction had 10 bases not matched to a gene; V was cut back by 5 bases and J by 5 bases. In nucleotides, the CDR3 is TGTGCCAGCAGCCCCGAGGGGACAGGGACTAACAATGAGCAGTTCTTC. Its translation: CASSPEGTGTNNEQFF.

This rearrangement joins TRBV7-8 to TRBJ1-4, with 8 bases fitting TRBD1. Trimming removed 0 bases from V and 10 bases from J; junction bases left unmatched: 7. Germline CDR1 and CDR2: SGHVS and FQNEAQ. The CDR3 extends over 15 amino acids. CDR3 sequence (DNA): TGTGCCAGCAGCTTAGCGGGAGACAGGGGTGGAAAACTGTTTTTT. Amino acids: CASSLAGDRGGKLFF.

J is TRBJ1-1 and V is TRBV2, with a possible D match to TRBD1 (6 bases). Trimming cost V 11 bases and J 6 bases, with 16 bases left between them. CDR3 length: 12 residues. In germline, CDR1 is SNHLY, CDR2 FYNNEI. The CDR3: CALPLPGAEAFF. In DNA, the CDR3 is TGTGCCCTACCTTTACCAGGGGCTGAAGCTTTCTTT.

The genes are TRBV29-1 and TRBJ2-1; 8 bases agree with TRBD1. Germline V gives CDR1 SQVTM, CDR2 ANQGSEA. The length of the CDR3 is 14 residues. Trimming at V came to 6 bases and at J to 1 base, leaving 5 bases not matched to a gene. The CDR3 reads CSVWDRSSYNEQFF. In DNA, the CDR3 is TGCAGCGTATGGGACAGGAGTTCCTACAATGAGCAGTTCTTC.

The genes are TRBV28 and TRBJ2-3; unclear D gene. V was shortened by 2 bases and J by 11 bases, with 8 bases between the two germline ends. This CDR3 is built from 11 residues. Germline CDR1 reads MDHEN; CDR2 reads SYDVKM. In nucleotides, the CDR3 is TGTGCCAGCAGTTTAACACGCTTGCAGTATTTT. Translating it yields CASSLTRLQYF.

V and J are TRBV5-1 and TRBJ1-3, with D tentatively TRBD1 (6 bases). This CDR3 is 14 amino acids long. Germline V gene lookup returns CDR1 SGHRS and CDR2 YFSETQ. Trimming stripped 5 bases from V and 0 bases from J, with 9 bases between. The CDR3 DNA sequence: TGCGCCAGCAGTGGGGGCATCTCTGGAAACACCATATATTTT. Residues: CASSGGISGNTIYF.

The rearrangement links TRBV7-3 to TRBJ2-5, with D maybe TRBD1 (6 bases). CDR1 and CDR2 (germline): SGHTA, FQGTGA. The CDR3 contains 13 residues. The V end was cut by 5 bases, the J end by 2 bases, with 9 bases between. The CDR3, as DNA: TGTGCCAGCAGCAGGACAGTGCAAGAGACCCAGTACTTC. Translating gives CASSRTVQETQYF.

V and J are TRBV15 and TRBJ1-1; 8 positions match TRBD1. Germline CDR1 reads LNHNV; CDR2 reads YYDKDF (reference sequence). The CDR3 totals 14 residues. V was clipped by 3 bases and J by 1 base; unmatched bases: 1. CDR3 sequence (DNA): TGTGCCACCAGCAGGGGGACAGGGAACACTGAAGCTTTCTTT. Its protein product is CATSRGTGNTEAFF.

This clone was recorded a few times. The genes are TRBV7-3 and TRBJ1-6; 7 positions match TRBD1. The germline gives CDR1 SGHTA, CDR2 FQGTGA. J was trimmed by 8 bases and V by 5 bases; bases with no gene match: 9. The CDR3 sequence is 15 residues long. CDR3 sequence reads: CASSQTGSSDSPLHF. CDR3 in DNA: TGTGCCAGCAGCCAGACAGGGTCTTCGGATTCACCCCTCCACTTT.

V is TRBV1 and J is TRBJ2-3; TRBD1 was called by the table and not checked on the DNA. TRBV1 is noted as a pseudogene. This CDR3 is 18 amino acids long. DNA for the CDR3: TGCACCAGCAGCCAAGGGTCCGGGACAGGGCCACCCACAGATACGCAGTATTTT. It yields the protein CTSSQGSGTGPPTDTQYF.

The DNA of the CDR3 is TGTGCCAGTAGTCCACCGACAGGGAATCAGCCCCAGCATTTT. Residues: CASSPPTGNQPQHF. The chain is built from TRBV19 and TRBJ1-5, with 7 bases aligning to TRBD1. CDR1 and CDR2 from the germline V gene are LNHDA and SQIVND (reference sequence). Losses at the gene ends were 5 bases for V and 4 bases for J; bases not matched to a gene: 5. The CDR3 has 14 amino acids.

The chain is built from TRBV9 and TRBJ2-3; TRBD2 matches at 9 bases. CDR3 length: 15 residues. V trimming: 0 bases; J trimming: 4 bases; junction bases outside the gene matches: 3. The germline gives CDR1 SGDLS, CDR2 YYNGEE. The DNA for the CDR3 is TGTGCCAGCAGCGTAGAGCGGGGGGCCCCAGATACGCAGTATTTT. This codes for CASSVERGAPDTQYF.

The rearrangement uses TRBV21-1 and TRBJ2-3; TRBD2 was called by the table and not checked on the DNA. TRBV21-1 is a pseudogene locus. This CDR3 spans 17 amino acids. The CDR3 DNA reads TGTGCCATCGAACTAGCGGGAGGGGGAACTAGCACAGATACGCAGTATTTT. This encodes CAIELAGGGTSTDTQYF.

CDR3 region: CASSLGGRAWNTEAFF. DNA for the CDR3: TGTGCCAGCAGCTTGGGGGGCAGGGCTTGGAACACTGAAGCTTTCTTT. This sequence joins TRBV5-6 and TRBJ1-1; weak D call: TRBD1 (5 bases). Looked up from germline, CDR1 is SGHDT and CDR2 is YYEEEE. The CDR3 extends over 16 amino acids. V lost 0 bases and J lost 1, with 13 bases in between.

The J gene is TRBJ2-7, the V gene TRBV7-6, with D possibly TRBD1 on 6 matching bases. The CDR3 is 14 residues long. CDR1 is SGHVS, CDR2 FNYEAQ, per germline. Trimming took off 0 bases at V and 4 bases at J, with 10 bases between the two ends. CDR3 in amino acids: CASSLAQGTYEQYF. The CDR3 DNA reads TGTGCCAGCAGCTTAGCACAGGGCACATACGAGCAGTACTTC.

The chain recombines TRBV2 with TRBJ2-5; 7 positions match TRBD2. The CDR3 is 16 amino acids. J gave up 4 bases and V 5 bases, and 13 bases lay outside the gene matches. Germline loops: CDR1 SNHLY, CDR2 FYNNEI. In DNA form, the CDR3 reads TGTGCCAGCAGTACCCCCAGGGACGGCGGGGGAGAGACCCAGTACTTC. Translated: CASSTPRDGGGETQYF.

This clone has only one observation. The V and J genes are TRBV28 and TRBJ1-3; 7 nucleotides line up with TRBD1. Per germline, CDR1 MDHEN and CDR2 SYDVKM. V lost 4 bases to trimming and J lost 7 bases; unmatched junction nucleotides: 13. This CDR3 comprises 16 residues. In DNA, the CDR3 is TGTGCCAGCAGTTCACTTGAGGGGGCGGCTAGTAACACCATATATTTT. It translates to CASSSLEGAASNTIYF.

The chain couples TRBV30 to TRBJ2-5, with a possible D match to TRBD2 (5 bases). Trimming left V 2 bases short and J 0 bases short, with 10 bases between. The CDR3 is 14 residues long. Germline CDR1 and CDR2: GTSNPN and SVGIG (reference sequence). The CDR3 sequence is CAWSPRGNQETQYF. In DNA form, the CDR3 reads TGTGCCTGGAGTCCGCGAGGGAACCAAGAGACCCAGTACTTC.

The chain combines TRBV18 with TRBJ2-3; D gene ambiguous. The CDR3 runs 13 residues. From germline, CDR1 is KGHSH and CDR2 LQKENI. Trimming removed 4 bases from V and 0 bases from J, with 5 bases in between. The chain's CDR3 is CASSLTSTDTQYF. As DNA, the CDR3 is TGTGCCAGCTCACTGACTAGCACAGATACGCAGTATTTT.

This clone was found a few times. This chain uses TRBV14 with TRBJ1-1; TRBD1 might be the D (5 bases). Germline lookup yields CDR1 SGHDN and CDR2 FVKESK. Trimming took 6 bases from V and 3 from J, leaving 11 bases between them. This CDR3 comprises 13 residues. CDR3 DNA: TGTGCCAGCAGACCATGGGGGGACACTGAAGCTTTCTTT. Translation gives CASRPWGDTEAFF. The full variable domain, its missing parts supplied by reference TRBV14 and TRBJ1-1, is EAGVTQFPSHSVIEKGQTVTLRCDPISGHDNLYWYRRVMGKEIKFLLHFVKESKQDESGMPNNRFLAERTGGTYSTLKVQPAELEDSGVYFCASRPWGDTEAFFGQGTRLTVV.

The chain combines TRBV4-2 with TRBJ2-2; 7 bases are shared with TRBD2. Germline V gene sequence: CDR1 LGHNA, CDR2 YNFKEQ. The V segment lost 0 bases and the J segment 9 bases; nucleotides outside the gene matches: 10. This CDR3 contains 16 residues. The DNA of the CDR3 is TGTGCCAGCAGCCAAGAAATCGGGAGCGGGAAAAGGGAGCTGTTTTTT. This codes for CASSQEIGSGKRELFF.